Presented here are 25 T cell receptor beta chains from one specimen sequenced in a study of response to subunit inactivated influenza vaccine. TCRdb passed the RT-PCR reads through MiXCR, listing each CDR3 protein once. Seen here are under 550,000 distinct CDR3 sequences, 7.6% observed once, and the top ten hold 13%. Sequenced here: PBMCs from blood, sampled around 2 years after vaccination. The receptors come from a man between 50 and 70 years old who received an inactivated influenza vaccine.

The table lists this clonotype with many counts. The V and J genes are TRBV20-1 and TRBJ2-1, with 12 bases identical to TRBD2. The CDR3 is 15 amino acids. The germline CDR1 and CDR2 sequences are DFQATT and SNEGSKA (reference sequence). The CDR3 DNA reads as TGCAGCTGTTGGCTAGCGGGAGGGTCGTTCGATGAGCAGTTCTTC. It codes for CSCWLAGGSFDEQFF.

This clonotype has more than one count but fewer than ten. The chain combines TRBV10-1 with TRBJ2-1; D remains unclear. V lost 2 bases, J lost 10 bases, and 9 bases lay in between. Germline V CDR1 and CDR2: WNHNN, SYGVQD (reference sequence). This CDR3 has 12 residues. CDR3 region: CASSEGVVEQFF. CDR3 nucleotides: TGCGCCAGCAGTGAGGGAGTTGTAGAGCAGTTCTTC.

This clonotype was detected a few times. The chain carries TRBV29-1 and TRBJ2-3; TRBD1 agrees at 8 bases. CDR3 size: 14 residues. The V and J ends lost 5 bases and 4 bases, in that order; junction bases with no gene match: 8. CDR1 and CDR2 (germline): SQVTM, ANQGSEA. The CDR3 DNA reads TGCAGCGTTTCCCAGGGGGCGCGGGCAGATACGCAGTATTTT. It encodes CSVSQGARADTQYF.

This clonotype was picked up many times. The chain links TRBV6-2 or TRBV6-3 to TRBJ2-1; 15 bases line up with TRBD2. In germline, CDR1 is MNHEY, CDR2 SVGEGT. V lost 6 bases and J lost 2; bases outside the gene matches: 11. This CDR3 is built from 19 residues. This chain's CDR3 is CASSRAGTSGGTAYNEQFF. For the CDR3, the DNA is TGTGCCAGCAGCCGAGCCGGGACTAGCGGGGGGACCGCCTACAATGAGCAGTTCTTC.

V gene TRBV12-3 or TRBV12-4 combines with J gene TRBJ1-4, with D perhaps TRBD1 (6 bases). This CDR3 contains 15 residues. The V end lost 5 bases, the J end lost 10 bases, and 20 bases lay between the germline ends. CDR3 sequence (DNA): TGTGCCAGCAGTCCCGGGACACCAACTCGTGGAAAACTGTTTTTT. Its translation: CASSPGTPTRGKLFF.

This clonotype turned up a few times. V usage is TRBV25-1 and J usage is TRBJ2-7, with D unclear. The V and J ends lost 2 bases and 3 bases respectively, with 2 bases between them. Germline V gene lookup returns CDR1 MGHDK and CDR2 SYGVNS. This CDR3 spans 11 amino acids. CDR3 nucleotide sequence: TGTGCCAGCAGTGAAAACTACGAGCAGTACTTC. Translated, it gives CASSENYEQYF.

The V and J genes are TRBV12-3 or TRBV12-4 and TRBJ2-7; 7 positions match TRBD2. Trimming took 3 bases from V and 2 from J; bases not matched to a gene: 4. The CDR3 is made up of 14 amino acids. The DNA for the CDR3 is TGTGCCAGCAGTTTCGGCGGGGGAACCTACGAGCAGTACTTC. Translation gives CASSFGGGTYEQYF.

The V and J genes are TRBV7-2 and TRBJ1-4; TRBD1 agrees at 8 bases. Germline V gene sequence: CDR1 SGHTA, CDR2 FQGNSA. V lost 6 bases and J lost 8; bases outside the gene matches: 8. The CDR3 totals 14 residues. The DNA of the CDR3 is TGTGCCAGCAGTTACGGGACAGGCGGAGAAAAACTGTTTTTT. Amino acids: CASSYGTGGEKLFF. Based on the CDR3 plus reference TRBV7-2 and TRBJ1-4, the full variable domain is GAGVSQSPSNKVTEKGKDVELRCDPISGHTALYWYRQSLGQGLEFLIYFQGNSAPDKSGLPSDRFSAERTGGSVSTLTIQRTQQEDSAVYLCASSYGTGGEKLFFGSGTQLSVL.

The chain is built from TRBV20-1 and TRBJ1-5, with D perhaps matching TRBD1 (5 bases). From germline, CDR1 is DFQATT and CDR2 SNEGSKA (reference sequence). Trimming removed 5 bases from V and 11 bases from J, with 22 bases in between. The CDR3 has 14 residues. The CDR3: CSAGAGTRVASQHF. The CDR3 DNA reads TGCAGTGCTGGTGCCGGGACCCGCGTCGCGTCCCAGCATTTT.

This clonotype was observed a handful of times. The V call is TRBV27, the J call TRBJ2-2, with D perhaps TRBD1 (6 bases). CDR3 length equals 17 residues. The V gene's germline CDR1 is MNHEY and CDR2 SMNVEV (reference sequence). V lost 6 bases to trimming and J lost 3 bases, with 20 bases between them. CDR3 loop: CASSYRVSGVYTGELFF. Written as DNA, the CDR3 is TGTGCCAGCAGCTACAGGGTTTCAGGTGTTTACACCGGGGAGCTGTTTTTT.

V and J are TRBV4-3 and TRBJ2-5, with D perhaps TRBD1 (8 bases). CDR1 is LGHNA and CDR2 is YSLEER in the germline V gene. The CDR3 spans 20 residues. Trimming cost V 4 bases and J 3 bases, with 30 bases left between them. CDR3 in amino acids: CASSPYGQGGRENLEETQYF. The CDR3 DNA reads TGCGCCAGCAGCCCGTACGGACAGGGCGGGCGGGAGAACCTAGAAGAGACCCAGTACTTC.

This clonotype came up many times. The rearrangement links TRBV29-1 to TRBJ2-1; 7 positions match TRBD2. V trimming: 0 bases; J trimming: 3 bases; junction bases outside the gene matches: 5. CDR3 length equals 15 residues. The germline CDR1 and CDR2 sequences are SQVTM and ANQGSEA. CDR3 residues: CSVEEKGGGYNEQFF. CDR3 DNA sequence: TGCAGCGTTGAAGAAAAGGGCGGGGGCTACAATGAGCAGTTCTTC.

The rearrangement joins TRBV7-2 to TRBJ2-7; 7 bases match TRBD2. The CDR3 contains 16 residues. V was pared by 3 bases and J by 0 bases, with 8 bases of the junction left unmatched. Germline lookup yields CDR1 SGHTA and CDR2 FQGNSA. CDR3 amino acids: CASSLYGRFLSYEQYF. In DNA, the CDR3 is TGTGCCAGCAGCTTGTACGGGAGGTTCCTCTCCTACGAGCAGTACTTC.

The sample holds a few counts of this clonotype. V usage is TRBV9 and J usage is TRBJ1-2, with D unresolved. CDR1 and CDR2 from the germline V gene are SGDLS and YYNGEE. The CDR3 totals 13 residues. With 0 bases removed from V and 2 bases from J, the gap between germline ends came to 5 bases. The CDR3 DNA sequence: TGTGCCAGCAGCGTAGTACAGAACTATGGCTACACCTTC. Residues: CASSVVQNYGYTF.

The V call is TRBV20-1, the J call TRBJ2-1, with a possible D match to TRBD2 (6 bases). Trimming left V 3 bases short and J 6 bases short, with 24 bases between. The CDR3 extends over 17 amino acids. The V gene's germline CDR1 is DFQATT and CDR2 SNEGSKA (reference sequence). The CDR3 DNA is TGCAGTGCTAGTGGGGGGTCATCCGTACAGTTTGTCAATGAGCAGTTCTTC. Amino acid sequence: CSASGGSSVQFVNEQFF.

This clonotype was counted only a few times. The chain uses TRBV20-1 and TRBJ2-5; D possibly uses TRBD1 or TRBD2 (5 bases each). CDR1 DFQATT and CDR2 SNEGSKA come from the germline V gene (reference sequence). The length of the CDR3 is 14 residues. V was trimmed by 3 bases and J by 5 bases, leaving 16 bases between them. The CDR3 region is CSASQAPEGETQYF. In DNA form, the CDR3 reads TGCAGTGCTAGCCAAGCCCCCGAGGGGGAGACCCAGTACTTC.

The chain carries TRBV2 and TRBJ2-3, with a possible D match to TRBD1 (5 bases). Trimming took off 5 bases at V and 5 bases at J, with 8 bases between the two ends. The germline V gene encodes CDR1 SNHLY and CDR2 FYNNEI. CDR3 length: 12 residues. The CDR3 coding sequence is TGTGCCAGCAGTCGGACAAGAGATACGCAGTATTTT. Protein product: CASSRTRDTQYF.

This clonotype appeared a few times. The CDR3, as DNA: TGTGCCAGCTCACCAGGTAGGGGGGACAATGAGCAGTTCTTC. This sequence encodes CASSPGRGDNEQFF. V usage is TRBV18 and J usage is TRBJ2-1; D is possibly TRBD1 or TRBD2 (6 bases each). This CDR3 has 14 amino acids. In germline, CDR1 is KGHSH, CDR2 LQKENI. V was cut by 2 bases and J by 5 bases, with 10 bases left in between.

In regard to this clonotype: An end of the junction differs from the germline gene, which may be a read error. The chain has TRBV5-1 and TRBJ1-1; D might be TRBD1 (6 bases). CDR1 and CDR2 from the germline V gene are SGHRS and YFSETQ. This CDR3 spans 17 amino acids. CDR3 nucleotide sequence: TGCGCCAGCAGCTTGAATTGGGGGCGCCGGGTGAACGCTGAAGCTTTCTTT. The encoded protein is CASSLNWGRRVNAEAFF.

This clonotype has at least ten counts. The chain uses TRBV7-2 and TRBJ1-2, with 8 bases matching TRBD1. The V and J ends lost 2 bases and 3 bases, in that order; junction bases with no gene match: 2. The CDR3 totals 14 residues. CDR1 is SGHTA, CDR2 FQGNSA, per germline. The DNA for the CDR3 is TGTGCCAGCAGCTTACAGACAGGGGACTATGGCTACACCTTC. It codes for CASSLQTGDYGYTF.

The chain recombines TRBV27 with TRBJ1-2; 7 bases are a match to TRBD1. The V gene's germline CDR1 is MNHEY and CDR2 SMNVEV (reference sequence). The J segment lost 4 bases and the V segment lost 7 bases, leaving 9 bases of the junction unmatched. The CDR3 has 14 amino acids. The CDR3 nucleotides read TGTGCCAGCAAAAGACAGGGTTCGAGCTATGGCTACACCTTC. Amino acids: CASKRQGSSYGYTF.

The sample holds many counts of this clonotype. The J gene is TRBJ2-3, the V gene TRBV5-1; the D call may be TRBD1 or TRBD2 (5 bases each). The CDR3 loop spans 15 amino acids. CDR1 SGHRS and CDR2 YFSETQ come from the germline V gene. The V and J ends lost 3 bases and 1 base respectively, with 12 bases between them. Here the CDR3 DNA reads TGCGCCAGCAGCTGGGGGAGTTCACGCACAGATACGCAGTATTTT. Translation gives CASSWGSSRTDTQYF.

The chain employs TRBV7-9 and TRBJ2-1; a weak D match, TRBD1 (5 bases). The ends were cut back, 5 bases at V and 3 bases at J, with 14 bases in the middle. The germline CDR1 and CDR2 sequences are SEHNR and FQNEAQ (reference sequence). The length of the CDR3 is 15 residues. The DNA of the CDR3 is TGTGCCAGCAGCGACCACGAACAGGTCTACAATGAGCAGTTCTTC. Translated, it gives CASSDHEQVYNEQFF.

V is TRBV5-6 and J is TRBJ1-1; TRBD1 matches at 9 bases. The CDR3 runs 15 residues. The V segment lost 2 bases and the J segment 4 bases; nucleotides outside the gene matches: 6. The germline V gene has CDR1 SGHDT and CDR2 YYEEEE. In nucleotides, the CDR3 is TGTGCCAGCAGCTTCGGGACAGGGTCGGGCACTGAAGCTTTCTTT. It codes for CASSFGTGSGTEAFF.

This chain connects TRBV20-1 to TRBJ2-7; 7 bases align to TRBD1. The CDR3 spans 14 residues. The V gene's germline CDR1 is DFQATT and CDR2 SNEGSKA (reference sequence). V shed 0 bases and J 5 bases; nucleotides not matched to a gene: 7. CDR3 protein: CSARENGDRDEQYF. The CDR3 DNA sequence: TGCAGTGCTAGAGAGAACGGAGACAGGGACGAGCAGTACTTC.